This T cell receptor beta chain is drawn from a study of graft-versus-host responses after intestinal transplantation. Study results and limitations: GvH clones turned up in recipient marrow; some had shown up first in ileum or blood. HvG clone declines early post-transplant were associated with peak circulating GvH levels.

Comment on this clone: As yet, its antigen is unknown.

The CDR3 loop spans 13 amino acids. V shed 7 bases, J shed 0 bases, and the junction held 5 bases outside the gene matches. Germline loops: CDR1 SQVTM, CDR2 ANQGSEA. The protocol was immunoSEQ multiplex PCR, while the TCRdb copy is restricted to in-frame clones and leaves out a portion. The profile shows about 120,000 clones, 90% to 95% of them singletons. The source is a human donor who received an intestinal transplant. The sample was unstimulated CD4+ T cells sorted from spleen or lymph node cells, taken before intestinal transplant. V is TRBV29-1 and J is TRBJ1-1; TRBD1 agrees at 7 bases. The CDR3 is CSGRGQMNTEAFF. CDR3 bases: TGCAGCGGGAGGGGGCAGATGAACACTGAAGCTTTCTTT.